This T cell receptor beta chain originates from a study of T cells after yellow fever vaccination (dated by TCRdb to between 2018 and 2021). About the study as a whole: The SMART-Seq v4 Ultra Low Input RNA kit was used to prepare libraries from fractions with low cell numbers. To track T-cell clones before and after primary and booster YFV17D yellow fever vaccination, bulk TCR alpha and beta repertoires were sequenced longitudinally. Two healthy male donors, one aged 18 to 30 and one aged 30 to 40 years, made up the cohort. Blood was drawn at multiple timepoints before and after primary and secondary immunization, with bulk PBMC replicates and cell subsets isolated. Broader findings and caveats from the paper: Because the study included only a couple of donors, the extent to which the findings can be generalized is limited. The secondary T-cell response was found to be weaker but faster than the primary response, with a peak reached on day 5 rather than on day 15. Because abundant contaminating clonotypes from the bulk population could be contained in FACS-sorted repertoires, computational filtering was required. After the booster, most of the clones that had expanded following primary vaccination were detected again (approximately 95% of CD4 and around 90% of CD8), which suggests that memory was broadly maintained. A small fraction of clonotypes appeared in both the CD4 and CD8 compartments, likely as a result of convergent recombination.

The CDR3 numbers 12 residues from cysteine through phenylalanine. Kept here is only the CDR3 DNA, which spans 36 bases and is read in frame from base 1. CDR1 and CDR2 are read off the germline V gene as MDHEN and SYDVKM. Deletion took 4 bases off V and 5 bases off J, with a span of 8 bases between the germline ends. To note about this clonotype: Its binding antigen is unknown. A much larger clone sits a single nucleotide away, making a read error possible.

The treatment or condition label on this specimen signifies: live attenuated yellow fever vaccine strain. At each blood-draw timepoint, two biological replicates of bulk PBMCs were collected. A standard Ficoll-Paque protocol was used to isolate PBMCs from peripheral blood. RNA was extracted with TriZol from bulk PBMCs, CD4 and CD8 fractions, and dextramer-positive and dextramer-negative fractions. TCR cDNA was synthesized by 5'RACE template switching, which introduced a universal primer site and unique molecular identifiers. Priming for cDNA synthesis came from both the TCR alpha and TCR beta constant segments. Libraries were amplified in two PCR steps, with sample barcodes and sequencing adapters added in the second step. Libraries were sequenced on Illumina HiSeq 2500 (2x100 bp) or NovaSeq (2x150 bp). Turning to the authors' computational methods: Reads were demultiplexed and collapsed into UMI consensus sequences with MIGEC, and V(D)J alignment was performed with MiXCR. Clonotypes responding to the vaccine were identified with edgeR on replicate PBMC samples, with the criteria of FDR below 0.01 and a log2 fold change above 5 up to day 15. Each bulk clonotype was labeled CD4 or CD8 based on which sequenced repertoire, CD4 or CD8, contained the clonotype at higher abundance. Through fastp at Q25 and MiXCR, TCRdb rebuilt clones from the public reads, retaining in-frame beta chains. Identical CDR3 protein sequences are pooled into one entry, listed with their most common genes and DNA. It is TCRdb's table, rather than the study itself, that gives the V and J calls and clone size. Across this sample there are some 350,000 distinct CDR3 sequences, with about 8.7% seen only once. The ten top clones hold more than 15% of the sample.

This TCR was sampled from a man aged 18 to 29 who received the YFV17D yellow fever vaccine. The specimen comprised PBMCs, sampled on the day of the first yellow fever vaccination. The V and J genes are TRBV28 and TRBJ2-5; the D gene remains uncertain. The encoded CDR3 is CASSSPRETQYF. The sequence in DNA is TGTGCCAGCAGTTCCCCTAGGGAGACCCAGTACTTC.